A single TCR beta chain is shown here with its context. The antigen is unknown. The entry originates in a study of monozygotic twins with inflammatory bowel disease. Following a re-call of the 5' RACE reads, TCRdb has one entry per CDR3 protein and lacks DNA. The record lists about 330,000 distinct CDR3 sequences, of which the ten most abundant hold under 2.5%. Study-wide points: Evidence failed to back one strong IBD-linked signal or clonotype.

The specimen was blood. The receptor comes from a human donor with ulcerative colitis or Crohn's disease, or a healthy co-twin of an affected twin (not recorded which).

CDR3 protein: CASKGDSNTGELFF. The V gene is TRBV5-1, the J gene TRBJ2-2; the TRBD1 assignment by TCRdb is unverifiable without DNA. There are 14 residues in the CDR3. The germline gives CDR1 SGHRS, CDR2 YFSETQ.